This section outlines one TCR beta chain sequence together with its context. These data belong to a study of blood T cell repertoires in COVID-19. Whole-study context: Samples representing acute and convalescent COVID-19 were sourced from the United States, Italy and Spain.

V lost 2 bases and J 3 bases, leaving 11 bases between the germline ends. Germline CDR1 SQVTM, CDR2 ANQGSEA. CDR3 length: 13 residues. Recovered Cohort 3 donors showed two negative PCRs, clearance, or symptom resolution. Original data processing: Reference gene primers were amplified, and this amplification served to estimate nucleated cell counts. Repertoires were generated with immunoSEQ multiplex PCR, while TCRdb's copy carries only in-frame clones and drops some. V and J calls and clone size are those listed in that table; D and trimming were worked out from the DNA. The sample consists of hundreds of thousands of clones, 89% of them appearing once.

The sequencing sample was made of PBMCs or T cells enriched from blood (not recorded which). J is TRBJ2-7 and V is TRBV29-1; possibly TRBD2 for D (5 bases). This sequence originates from a woman between 40 and 55 years old who had recovered from COVID-19. The DNA of the CDR3 is TGCAGCGTTGAAACCGATACTAGCTACGAGCAGTACTTC. Translation: CSVETDTSYEQYF.